Following are 31 T cell receptor beta chains from one sample sequenced in a study of patients and donors after allogeneic stem cell transplantation. TCRdb re-derived calls from the RT-PCR reads in MiXCR, one entry per CDR3 protein. Here the sample spans 70,000 to 85,000 distinct CDR3 sequences, 26% being singletons. Sequenced sample: blood, either unsorted or a sorted T cell fraction (not recorded which). The receptors originated from a human donor who was either an allogeneic HSCT recipient or a stem cell or donor lymphocyte infusion donor (not recorded which). It is not recorded whose cells these are; they may come from a transplant donor.

This clonotype is medium-sized. This chain uses TRBV11-2 with TRBJ1-1; D unclear. The CDR3 is made up of 11 amino acids. CDR1 SGHAT and CDR2 FQNNGV come from the germline V gene. V was pared by 2 bases and J by 7 bases, with 5 bases between. The CDR3 sequence is CASSLYGEAFF. Written as DNA, the CDR3 is TGTGCCAGCAGCTTATACGGTGAAGCTTTCTTT.

This clonotype was picked up a small number of times. The chain combines TRBV5-1 with TRBJ2-1; no clear D gene. This CDR3 is built from 16 residues. V was trimmed by 0 bases and J by 5 bases, leaving 15 bases between them. Germline CDR1 reads SGHRS; CDR2 reads YFSETQ. In nucleotides, the CDR3 is TGCGCCAGCAGCTTGGTATCAGCGAAAGGCCACAATGAGCAGTTCTTC. Its translation is CASSLVSAKGHNEQFF.

In its sample, this clonotype was seen a few times. The rearrangement links TRBV4-1 to TRBJ1-2; maybe TRBD1 (5 bases). Germline V gene data show CDR1 as MGHRA and CDR2 as YSYEKL. The V end was cut by 3 bases, the J end by 1 base, with 15 bases between. This CDR3 region has 16 residues. The CDR3 bases are TGCGCCAGCAGCCAGTGGACGGGGCCGATTAACTATGGCTACACCTTC. Translated: CASSQWTGPINYGYTF.

The V gene is TRBV29-1, the J gene TRBJ1-4, with 9 bases fitting TRBD1. The CDR3 consists of 17 residues. The V and J ends lost 0 bases and 4 bases, in that order; junction bases with no gene match: 9. The V gene's germline CDR1 is SQVTM and CDR2 ANQGSEA. The CDR3 bases are TGCAGCGTTGAAGACTGGGGACAGGGCCGGGATAATGAAAAACTGTTTTTT. Protein product: CSVEDWGQGRDNEKLFF.

V is TRBV5-6 and J is TRBJ2-1, with a possible D match to TRBD1 (5 bases). The germline V gene has CDR1 SGHDT and CDR2 YYEEEE. The CDR3 is 14 residues long. V lost 1 base, J lost 6 bases, and 11 bases lay in between. The chain's CDR3 is CASSLCAGPNEQFF. The CDR3 DNA reads as TGTGCCAGCAGCTTGTGTGCAGGGCCCAATGAGCAGTTCTTC.

The V and J genes are TRBV20-1 and TRBJ1-5; D is uncertain. V was cut by 1 base and J by 0 bases, with 7 bases left in between. Germline-derived CDR1 and CDR2 are DFQATT and SNEGSKA (reference sequence). This CDR3 spans 14 amino acids. The CDR3 loop reads CSARGLNSNQPQHF. CDR3 in DNA: TGCAGTGCTAGAGGTCTCAATAGCAATCAGCCCCAGCATTTT.

This clonotype was counted a few times. The J gene is TRBJ2-5, the V gene TRBV12-3 or TRBV12-4; 7 bases are shared with TRBD1. This CDR3 is built from 15 residues. J was trimmed by 5 bases and V by 5 bases; bases with no gene match: 11. The CDR3 protein is CASSPLEGARETQYF. CDR3 nucleotide sequence: TGTGCCAGCAGTCCCCTCGAGGGGGCGCGGGAGACCCAGTACTTC.

By proportion, this clonotype is medium-sized (0.01 to 0.1%). The chain combines TRBV12-3 or TRBV12-4 with TRBJ1-5; D might be TRBD1 (6 bases). The CDR3 has 13 residues. V lost 10 bases, J lost 2 bases, and 12 bases lay in between. The CDR3 sequence: CATRRGGNQPQHF. CDR3 coding DNA: TGTGCCACCAGAAGGGGGGGCAATCAGCCCCAGCATTTT.

The chain combines TRBV29-1 with TRBJ1-2; no reliable D call. V was clipped by 4 bases and J by 9 bases, with 6 bases between them. The CDR3 length is 9 residues. CDR1 and CDR2 (germline): SQVTM, ANQGSEA. CDR3 nucleotide sequence: TGCAGCGTTGGGATGAGCTACACCTTC. Translated, it gives CSVGMSYTF.

As DNA, the CDR3 is TGTGCCAGCAGTGTCGGTGGTGAAAAACTGTTTTTT. Translation gives CASSVGGEKLFF. The chain is built from TRBV6-1 and TRBJ1-4; D unresolved. V was trimmed by 4 bases and J by 7 bases, leaving 7 bases between them. CDR1 MNHNS and CDR2 SASEGT come from the germline V gene. The CDR3 covers 12 residues.

The chain joins TRBV28 to TRBJ2-3; 8 positions match TRBD2. Per germline, CDR1 MDHEN and CDR2 SYDVKM. This CDR3 has 16 residues. The V and J ends lost 5 bases and 4 bases, in that order; junction bases with no gene match: 11. The CDR3 here is CASSLKSGSGADTQYF. CDR3 in DNA: TGTGCCAGCAGTCTGAAAAGCGGGAGCGGGGCAGATACGCAGTATTTT.

Of note for this clonotype: Given a much more abundant clone one base away, this may be a read error. The J gene is TRBJ1-1, the V gene TRBV12-3 or TRBV12-4; weak D call: TRBD1 (5 bases). The CDR3 runs 11 residues. Deletions cut 6 bases from V and 7 bases from J, with 9 bases between. CDR3 residues: CASRVQGEAFF. CDR3 in DNA: TGTGCCAGCAGAGTCCAGGGTGAAGCTTTCTTT.

This clonotype was observed many times. The rearrangement uses TRBV27 and TRBJ1-5, with 9 bases that match TRBD1. The CDR3 loop spans 13 amino acids. V lost 6 bases to trimming and J lost 11 bases; unmatched junction nucleotides: 8. Germline assignment: CDR1 MNHEY and CDR2 SMNVEV (reference sequence). CDR3 sequence reads: CASSRQGEVAQHF. Here the CDR3 DNA reads TGTGCCAGCAGCCGACAGGGGGAAGTAGCCCAGCATTTT.

This clonotype was seen many times. The chain is built from TRBV5-1 and TRBJ1-3, with a possible D match to TRBD1 (6 bases). V was pared by 0 bases and J by 0 bases, with 10 bases between. This CDR3 region has 16 residues. Germline loops: CDR1 SGHRS, CDR2 YFSETQ. The CDR3 nucleotides are TGCGCCAGCAGCTTGGCTGGGACAAACTCTGGAAACACCATATATTTT. Protein product: CASSLAGTNSGNTIYF.

This chain joins TRBV27 and TRBJ2-5; 8 positions match TRBD2. Germline V gene data show CDR1 as MNHEY and CDR2 as SMNVEV (reference sequence). This CDR3 spans 14 amino acids. Unmatched junction bases numbered 4, after V lost 6 bases and J lost 1 base. This chain's CDR3 is CASSRLAPQETQYF. CDR3 coding DNA: TGTGCCAGCAGCCGACTAGCGCCCCAAGAGACCCAGTACTTC.

This clonotype appeared a few times. The chain has TRBV5-8 and TRBJ1-2; D is uncertain. From germline, CDR1 is SGHTS and CDR2 YDEGEE. This CDR3 spans 14 amino acids. The germline V and J ends were trimmed by 0 bases and 8 bases, with 14 bases remaining between them. Written as DNA, the CDR3 is TGTGCCAGCAGCTTGGCCTTTGAGTTGCGGGGCTACACCTTC. It codes for CASSLAFELRGYTF.

This clonotype is medium-sized. This rearrangement joins TRBV20-1 to TRBJ1-1, with D possibly being TRBD1 (6 bases). In germline, CDR1 is DFQATT, CDR2 SNEGSKA (reference sequence). The CDR3 extends over 13 amino acids. V was shortened by 0 bases and J by 6 bases, with 11 bases between the two germline ends. CDR3 DNA sequence: TGCAGTGCTAGAGAGGACAGCGACGCTGAAGCTTTCTTT. It specifies CSAREDSDAEAFF.

The chain carries TRBV20-1 and TRBJ2-2; D may be TRBD2 (5 bases). This CDR3 comprises 14 residues. Trimming took off 0 bases at V and 7 bases at J, with 12 bases between the two ends. Germline V lookup: CDR1 DFQATT, CDR2 SNEGSKA (reference sequence). Written as DNA, the CDR3 is TGCAGTGCTAGAGATGGACTGTTAGGCGGGGAGCTGTTTTTT. The encoded protein is CSARDGLLGGELFF.

The V and J genes are TRBV15 and TRBJ2-5, with unresolved D. Germline V lookup: CDR1 LNHNV, CDR2 YYDKDF (reference sequence). Trimming removed 5 bases at V and 6 bases at J, with 10 bases between. The CDR3 contains 12 residues. The CDR3 DNA reads TGTGCCACCAGCCCGGTGCGGAAGACCCAGTACTTC. Residues: CATSPVRKTQYF.

Only a few counts were recorded for this clonotype. CDR3 protein: CAISVRDSYEQYF. The CDR3 DNA follows: TGTGCCATCAGCGTCAGGGATTCCTACGAGCAGTACTTC. V is TRBV10-3 and J is TRBJ2-7; possibly TRBD1 for D (5 bases). V lost 6 bases, J lost 1 base, and 10 bases lay in between. CDR1 ENHRY and CDR2 SYGVKD come from the germline V gene. The CDR3 runs to 13 residues.

The chain employs TRBV9 and TRBJ1-1, with D possibly matching TRBD1 (5 bases). The V end was cut by 0 bases, the J end by 5 bases, with 23 bases between. CDR1 SGDLS and CDR2 YYNGEE come from the germline V gene. The CDR3 is 18 residues long. This chain's CDR3 is CASSVATGGITGGTEAFF. CDR3 coding DNA: TGTGCCAGCAGCGTAGCTACTGGCGGGATCACAGGTGGGACTGAAGCTTTCTTT.

The chain couples TRBV4-1 to TRBJ2-5; 10 bases map to TRBD2. This CDR3 spans 20 amino acids. In germline, CDR1 is MGHRA, CDR2 YSYEKL. V lost 0 bases and J lost 5; bases outside the gene matches: 18. The CDR3 DNA sequence: TGCGCCAGCAGCCAAGATTTCCGGACTAGCGGAACCCCCTACGAGGAGACCCAGTACTTC. It encodes CASSQDFRTSGTPYEETQYF.

This clonotype was seen only a few times. The chain combines TRBV28 with TRBJ1-5; 7 bases agree with TRBD1. V shed 9 bases and J 2 bases; nucleotides not matched to a gene: 1. CDR1 and CDR2 (germline): MDHEN, SYDVKM. The CDR3 totals 12 residues. Written as DNA, the CDR3 is TGTGCCAGTGACAGGGGCAATCAGCCCCAGCATTTT. This encodes CASDRGNQPQHF.

This clonotype was counted between two and nine times. V is TRBV12-3 or TRBV12-4 and J is TRBJ1-2, with D tentatively TRBD1 (6 bases). The CDR3 spans 15 residues. With 7 bases removed from V and 4 bases from J, the gap between germline ends came to 19 bases. This chain's CDR3 is CASIPSGVAGYGYTF. The CDR3 DNA sequence: TGTGCCAGCATCCCTTCAGGGGTTGCAGGCTATGGCTACACCTTC.

The CDR3 DNA sequence: TGTGCCAGCAGTAGGAACAGGGGGTGGAACACTGAAGCTTTCTTT. As protein: CASSRNRGWNTEAFF. This rearrangement joins TRBV27 to TRBJ1-1; 8 bases are a match to TRBD1. Germline CDR1 MNHEY, CDR2 SMNVEV (reference sequence). The V gene end was trimmed by 5 bases and the J gene end by 1 base; junction bases not matched to a gene: 6. This CDR3 is built from 15 residues.

This sequence joins TRBV20-1 and TRBJ1-4, with TRBD1 matching 8 bases. J lost 12 bases, V lost 4 bases, and 7 bases had no gene match. The CDR3 is 12 amino acids. Germline assignment: CDR1 DFQATT and CDR2 SNEGSKA (reference sequence). In DNA, the CDR3 is TGCAGTGCTACCGGACAGGGCGGACAACTGTTTTTT. It codes for CSATGQGGQLFF.

V gene TRBV4-1 combines with J gene TRBJ2-5; 7 bases are a match to TRBD1. V trimming: 2 bases; J trimming: 4 bases; junction bases outside the gene matches: 10. Germline loops: CDR1 MGHRA, CDR2 YSYEKL. CDR3 size: 16 residues. CDR3 nucleotide sequence: TGCGCCAGCAGCCAACGGGCAAGGGGGCTTGGAGAGACCCAGTACTTC. It yields the protein CASSQRARGLGETQYF.

V and J are TRBV12-3 or TRBV12-4 and TRBJ2-1; 11 bases match TRBD2. This CDR3 has 16 residues. V shed 5 bases, J shed 3 bases, and the junction held 6 bases outside the gene matches. The CDR3 here is CASSPLAGGIYNEQFF. The CDR3 DNA reads TGTGCCAGCAGTCCCCTAGCGGGGGGCATCTACAATGAGCAGTTCTTC.

This chain uses TRBV27 with TRBJ2-4; 9 nucleotides line up with TRBD1. The trim removed 1 base at V and 13 bases at J, leaving 14 bases unmatched. CDR3 length: 16 residues. CDR1 and CDR2 from the germline V gene are MNHEY and SMNVEV (reference sequence). In DNA, the CDR3 is TGTGCCAGCAGTTTATTATACTCCAGGGACAGGGCGAACCAGTACTTC. Its translation: CASSLLYSRDRANQYF.

CDR3 sequence: CAISESRLTSYNEQFF. In DNA form, the CDR3 reads TGTGCCATCAGTGAGTCAAGACTAACCTCCTACAATGAGCAGTTCTTC. V and J are TRBV10-3 and TRBJ2-1; a possible D gene is TRBD2 (5 bases). V was pared by 0 bases and J by 0 bases, with 9 bases between. The germline V gene encodes CDR1 ENHRY and CDR2 SYGVKD. This CDR3 is 16 amino acids long.

Many counts were recorded for this clonotype. The chain joins TRBV20-1 to TRBJ1-1; TRBD1 matches at 7 bases. The junction had 8 bases not matched to a gene; V was cut back by 3 bases and J by 4 bases. The V gene's germline CDR1 is DFQATT and CDR2 SNEGSKA (reference sequence). The CDR3 totals 14 residues. CDR3 region: CSARLQGLSTEAFF. CDR3 bases: TGCAGTGCTAGGCTACAGGGGCTGAGCACTGAAGCTTTCTTT.